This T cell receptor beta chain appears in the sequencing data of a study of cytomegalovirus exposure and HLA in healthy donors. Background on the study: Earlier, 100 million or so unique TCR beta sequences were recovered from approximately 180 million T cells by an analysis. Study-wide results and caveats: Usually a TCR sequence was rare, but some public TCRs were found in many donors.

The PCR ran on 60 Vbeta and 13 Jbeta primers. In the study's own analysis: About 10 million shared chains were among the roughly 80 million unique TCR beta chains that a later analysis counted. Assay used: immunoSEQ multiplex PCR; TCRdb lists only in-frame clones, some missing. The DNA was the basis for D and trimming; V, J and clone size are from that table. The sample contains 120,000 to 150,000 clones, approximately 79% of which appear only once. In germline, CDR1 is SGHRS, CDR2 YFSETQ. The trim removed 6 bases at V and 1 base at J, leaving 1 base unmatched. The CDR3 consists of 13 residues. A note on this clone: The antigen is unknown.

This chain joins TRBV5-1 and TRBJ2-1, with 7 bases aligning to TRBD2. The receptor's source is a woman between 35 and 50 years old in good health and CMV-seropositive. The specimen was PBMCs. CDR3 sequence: CASKAGSYNEQFF. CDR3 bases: TGCGCCAGCAAAGCGGGGTCCTACAATGAGCAGTTCTTC.